Detailed here is one T cell receptor beta chain. Its antigen is not identified. This CDR3 has 12 amino acids. From germline, CDR1 is SGHTA and CDR2 FQGNSA. Trimming pared 5 bases from V and 5 bases from J, leaving 9 bases between. The sample comes from a study of cytomegalovirus exposure and HLA in healthy donors. Findings of the study overall: For presence/absence analyses, sequencing depth was assumed to be roughly uniform across donors.

Primers: 60 Vbeta forward and 13 Jbeta reverse. Authors' data handling: Among the unique TCR beta chains that a later analysis counted, about 86 million in all, about 10 million were shared. TCRdb's table, derived via immunoSEQ multiplex PCR, lists solely in-frame clones and lacks some. Clone size and the V and J calls come from that table; the DNA yielded D and trimming. The sample gives over 85,000 clones, roughly 80% of which show up once; roughly 6.2% is in the top ten. Sequenced input: PBMCs. The receptor was isolated from a man in his thirties or forties in good health and CMV-seropositive. The J gene is TRBJ2-5, the V gene TRBV7-2; D unclear. The CDR3 sequence is CASSPPSETQYF. Here the CDR3 DNA reads TGTGCCAGCAGCCCCCCTAGTGAGACCCAGTACTTC.